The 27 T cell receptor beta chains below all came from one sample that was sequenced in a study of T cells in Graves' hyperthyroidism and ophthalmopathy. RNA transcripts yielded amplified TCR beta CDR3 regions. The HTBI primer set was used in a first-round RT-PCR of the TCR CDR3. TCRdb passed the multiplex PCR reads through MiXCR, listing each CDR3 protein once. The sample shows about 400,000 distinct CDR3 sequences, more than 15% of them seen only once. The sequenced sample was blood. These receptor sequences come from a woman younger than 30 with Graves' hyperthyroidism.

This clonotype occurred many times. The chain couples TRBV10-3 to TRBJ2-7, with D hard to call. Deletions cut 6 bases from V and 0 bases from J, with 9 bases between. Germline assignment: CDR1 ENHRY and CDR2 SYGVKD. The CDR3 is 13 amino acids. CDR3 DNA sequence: TGTGCCATCAGAACCATTCCCTCCTACGAGCAGTACTTC. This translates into CAIRTIPSYEQYF.

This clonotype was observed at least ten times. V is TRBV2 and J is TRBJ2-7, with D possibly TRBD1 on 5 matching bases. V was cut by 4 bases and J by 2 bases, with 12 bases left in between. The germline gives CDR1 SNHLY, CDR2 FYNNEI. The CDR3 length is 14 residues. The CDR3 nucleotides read TGTGCCAGCAGTGTAGGACAATACCCCTACGAGCAGTACTTC. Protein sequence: CASSVGQYPYEQYF.

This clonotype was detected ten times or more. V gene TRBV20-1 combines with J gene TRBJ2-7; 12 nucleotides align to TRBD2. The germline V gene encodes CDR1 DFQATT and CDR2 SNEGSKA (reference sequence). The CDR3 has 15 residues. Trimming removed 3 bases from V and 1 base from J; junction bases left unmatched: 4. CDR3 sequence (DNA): TGCAGTGCTAGGATACTAGCGGGGGGATCCTACGAGCAGTACTTC. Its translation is CSARILAGGSYEQYF.

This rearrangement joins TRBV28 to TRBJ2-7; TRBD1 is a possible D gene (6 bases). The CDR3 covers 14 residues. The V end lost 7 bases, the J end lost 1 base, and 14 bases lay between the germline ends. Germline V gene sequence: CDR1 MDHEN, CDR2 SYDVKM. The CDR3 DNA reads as TGTGCCAGCACCGAGTCCGGACAGTCCTACGAGCAGTACTTC. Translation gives CASTESGQSYEQYF.

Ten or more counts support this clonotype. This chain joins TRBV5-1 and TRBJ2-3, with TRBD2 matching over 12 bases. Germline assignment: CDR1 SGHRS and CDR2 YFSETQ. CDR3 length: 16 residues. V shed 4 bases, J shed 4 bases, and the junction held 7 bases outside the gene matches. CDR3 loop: CASSTSSSGGADTQYF. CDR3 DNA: TGCGCCAGCAGCACCTCGTCTAGCGGGGGGGCAGATACGCAGTATTTT.

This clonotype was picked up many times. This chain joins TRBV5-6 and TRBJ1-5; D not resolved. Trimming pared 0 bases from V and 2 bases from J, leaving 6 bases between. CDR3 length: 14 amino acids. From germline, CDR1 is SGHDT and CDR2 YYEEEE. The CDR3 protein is CASSLGFGNQPQHF. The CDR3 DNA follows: TGTGCCAGCAGCTTGGGTTTCGGCAATCAGCCCCAGCATTTT.

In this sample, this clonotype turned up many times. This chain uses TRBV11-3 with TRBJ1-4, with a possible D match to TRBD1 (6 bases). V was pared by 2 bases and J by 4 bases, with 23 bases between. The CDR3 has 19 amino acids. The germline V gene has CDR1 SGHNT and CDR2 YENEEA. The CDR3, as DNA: TGTGCCAGCAGCTTACGGCACGGACAGTCTAAGAGGAGTAATGAAAAACTGTTTTTT. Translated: CASSLRHGQSKRSNEKLFF.

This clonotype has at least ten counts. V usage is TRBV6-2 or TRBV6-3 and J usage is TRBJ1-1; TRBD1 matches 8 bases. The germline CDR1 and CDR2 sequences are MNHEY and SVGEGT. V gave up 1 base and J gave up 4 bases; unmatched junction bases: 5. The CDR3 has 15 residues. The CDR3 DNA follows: TGTGCCAGCAGTTACTATCAGGGGGCGATCACTGAAGCTTTCTTT. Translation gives CASSYYQGAITEAFF.

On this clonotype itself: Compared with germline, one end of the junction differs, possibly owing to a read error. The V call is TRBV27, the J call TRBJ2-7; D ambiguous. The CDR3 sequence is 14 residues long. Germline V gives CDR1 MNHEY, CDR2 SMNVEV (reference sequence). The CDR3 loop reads CANSLGGSYYEQYF. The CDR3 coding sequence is TGTGCCAACAGTTTGGGCGGCAGCTACTACGAGCAGTACTTC.

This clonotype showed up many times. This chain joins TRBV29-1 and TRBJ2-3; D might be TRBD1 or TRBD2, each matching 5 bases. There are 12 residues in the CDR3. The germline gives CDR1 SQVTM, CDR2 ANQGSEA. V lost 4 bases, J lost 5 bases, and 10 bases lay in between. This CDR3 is CSVVGTEDTQYF. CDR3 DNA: TGCAGCGTTGTAGGGACGGAAGATACGCAGTATTTT.

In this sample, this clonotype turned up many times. The CDR3, as DNA: TGTGCCAGCAGTGAAGCCGGACTAGCTTCCTACGAGCAGTACTTC. It codes for CASSEAGLASYEQYF. The rearrangement uses TRBV6-1 and TRBJ2-7; 8 positions agree with TRBD2. Germline V lookup: CDR1 MNHNS, CDR2 SASEGT. This CDR3 has 15 residues. The junction had 2 bases not matched to a gene; V was cut back by 0 bases and J by 1 base.

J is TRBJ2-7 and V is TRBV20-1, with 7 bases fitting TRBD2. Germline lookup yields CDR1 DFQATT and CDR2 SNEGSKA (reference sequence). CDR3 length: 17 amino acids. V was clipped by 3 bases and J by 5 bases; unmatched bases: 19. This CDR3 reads CSASTRRKGGSLNEQYF. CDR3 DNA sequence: TGCAGTGCTAGTACTCGCAGGAAGGGCGGGAGTCTGAACGAGCAGTACTTC.

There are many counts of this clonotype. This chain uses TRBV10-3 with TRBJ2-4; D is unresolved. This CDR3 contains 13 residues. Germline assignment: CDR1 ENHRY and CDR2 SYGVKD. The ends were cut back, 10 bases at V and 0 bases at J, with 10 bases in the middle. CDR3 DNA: TGTGCCACCTTCTCCCTAGCCAAAAACATTCAGTACTTC. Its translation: CATFSLAKNIQYF.

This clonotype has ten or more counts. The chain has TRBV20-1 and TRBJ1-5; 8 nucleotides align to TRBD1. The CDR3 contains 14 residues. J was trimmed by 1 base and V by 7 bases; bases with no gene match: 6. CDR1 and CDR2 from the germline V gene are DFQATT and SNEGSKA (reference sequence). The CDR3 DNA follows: TGCAGTGTCAAAACAGGGGGGAGCAATCAGCCCCAGCATTTT. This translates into CSVKTGGSNQPQHF.

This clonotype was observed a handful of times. The DNA for the CDR3 is TGTGCCAGCAGCGGGACCGGGACTAGATTTGTAGGCGAGCAGTACTTC. Protein sequence: CASSGTGTRFVGEQYF. V usage is TRBV13 and J usage is TRBJ2-7; 8 nucleotides line up with TRBD2. Trimming cost V 5 bases and J 6 bases; bases outside gene matches: 15. CDR3 length equals 16 residues. CDR1 is PRHDT and CDR2 is FYEKMQ in the germline V gene (reference sequence).

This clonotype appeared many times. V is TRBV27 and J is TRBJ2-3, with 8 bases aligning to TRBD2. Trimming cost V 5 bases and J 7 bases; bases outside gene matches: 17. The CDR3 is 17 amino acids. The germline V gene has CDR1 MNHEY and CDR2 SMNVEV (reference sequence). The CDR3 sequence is CASSPPGVAGPRNTQYF. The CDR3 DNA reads TGTGCCAGCAGTCCCCCCGGGGTAGCGGGACCCCGAAATACGCAGTATTTT.

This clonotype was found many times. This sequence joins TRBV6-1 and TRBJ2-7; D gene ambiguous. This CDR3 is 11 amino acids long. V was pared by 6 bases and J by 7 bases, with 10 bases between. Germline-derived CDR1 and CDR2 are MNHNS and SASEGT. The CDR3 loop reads CASRVRWEQYF. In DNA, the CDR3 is TGTGCCAGCAGGGTTAGATGGGAGCAGTACTTC.

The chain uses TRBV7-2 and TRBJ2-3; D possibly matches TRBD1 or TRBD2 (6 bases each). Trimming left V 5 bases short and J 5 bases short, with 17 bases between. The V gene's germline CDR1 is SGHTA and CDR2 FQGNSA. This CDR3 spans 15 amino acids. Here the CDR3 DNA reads TGTGCCAGCAGCACAGGGACTTCTAGGTTAGATACGCAGTATTTT. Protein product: CASSTGTSRLDTQYF.

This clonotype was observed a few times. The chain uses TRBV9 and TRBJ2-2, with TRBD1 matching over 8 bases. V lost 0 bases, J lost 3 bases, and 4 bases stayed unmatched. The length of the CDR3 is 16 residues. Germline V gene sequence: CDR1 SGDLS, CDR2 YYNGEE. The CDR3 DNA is TGTGCCAGCAGCGTAGCGCAGGGGGCCTACACCGGGGAGCTGTTTTTT. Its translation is CASSVAQGAYTGELFF.

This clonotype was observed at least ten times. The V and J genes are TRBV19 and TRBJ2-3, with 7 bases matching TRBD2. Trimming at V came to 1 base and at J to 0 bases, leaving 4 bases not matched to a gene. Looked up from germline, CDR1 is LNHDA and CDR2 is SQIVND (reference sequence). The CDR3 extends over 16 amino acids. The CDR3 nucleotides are TGTGCCAGTAGTATAGGAATTAGCGGGAGCACAGATACGCAGTATTTT. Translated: CASSIGISGSTDTQYF.

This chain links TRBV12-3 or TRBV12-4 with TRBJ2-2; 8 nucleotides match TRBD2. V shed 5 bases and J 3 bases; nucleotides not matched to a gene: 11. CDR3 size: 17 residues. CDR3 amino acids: CASSPGRLAFYTGELFF. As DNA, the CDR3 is TGTGCCAGCAGTCCTGGCCGACTAGCGTTTTACACCGGGGAGCTGTTTTTT.

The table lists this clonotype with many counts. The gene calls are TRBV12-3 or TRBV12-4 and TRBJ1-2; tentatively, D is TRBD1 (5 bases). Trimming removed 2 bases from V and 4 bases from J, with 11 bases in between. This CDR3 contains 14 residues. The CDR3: CASSLPGSGYGYTF. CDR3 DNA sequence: TGTGCCAGCAGTTTACCAGGGTCCGGCTATGGCTACACCTTC.

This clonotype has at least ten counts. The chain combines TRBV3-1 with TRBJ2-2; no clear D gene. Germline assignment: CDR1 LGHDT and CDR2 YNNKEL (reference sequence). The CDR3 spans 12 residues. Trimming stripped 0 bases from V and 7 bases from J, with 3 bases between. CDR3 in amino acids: CASSQDLGELFF. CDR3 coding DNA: TGTGCCAGCAGCCAAGATCTCGGGGAGCTGTTTTTT.

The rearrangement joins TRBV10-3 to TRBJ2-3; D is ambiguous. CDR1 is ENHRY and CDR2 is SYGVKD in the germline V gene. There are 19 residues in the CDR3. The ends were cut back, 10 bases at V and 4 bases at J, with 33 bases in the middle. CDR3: CATEGSHRFPGAISDTQYF. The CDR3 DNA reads TGTGCCACCGAAGGTAGCCACCGTTTCCCGGGTGCGATTTCAGATACGCAGTATTTT.

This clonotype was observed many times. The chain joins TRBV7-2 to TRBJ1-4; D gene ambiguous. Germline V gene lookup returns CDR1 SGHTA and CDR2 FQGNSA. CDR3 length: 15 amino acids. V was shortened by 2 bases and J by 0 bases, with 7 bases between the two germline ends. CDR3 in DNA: TGTGCCAGCAGCTTACAGCGGTCAACTAATGAAAAACTGTTTTTT. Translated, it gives CASSLQRSTNEKLFF.

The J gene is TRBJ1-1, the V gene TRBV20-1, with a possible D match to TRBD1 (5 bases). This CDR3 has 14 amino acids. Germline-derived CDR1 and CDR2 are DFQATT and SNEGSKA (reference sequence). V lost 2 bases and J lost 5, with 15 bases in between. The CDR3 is CSARPGRGATEAFF. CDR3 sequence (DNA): TGCAGTGCTAGACCTGGTAGGGGCGCGACTGAAGCTTTCTTT.

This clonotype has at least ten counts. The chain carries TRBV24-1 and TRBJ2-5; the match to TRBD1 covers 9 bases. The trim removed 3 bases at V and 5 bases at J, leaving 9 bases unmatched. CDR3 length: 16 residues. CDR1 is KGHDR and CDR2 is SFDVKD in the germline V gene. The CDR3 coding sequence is TGTGCCACCAGTGATCTCCGGGACAGGGTGCGGGAGACCCAGTACTTC. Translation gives CATSDLRDRVRETQYF.